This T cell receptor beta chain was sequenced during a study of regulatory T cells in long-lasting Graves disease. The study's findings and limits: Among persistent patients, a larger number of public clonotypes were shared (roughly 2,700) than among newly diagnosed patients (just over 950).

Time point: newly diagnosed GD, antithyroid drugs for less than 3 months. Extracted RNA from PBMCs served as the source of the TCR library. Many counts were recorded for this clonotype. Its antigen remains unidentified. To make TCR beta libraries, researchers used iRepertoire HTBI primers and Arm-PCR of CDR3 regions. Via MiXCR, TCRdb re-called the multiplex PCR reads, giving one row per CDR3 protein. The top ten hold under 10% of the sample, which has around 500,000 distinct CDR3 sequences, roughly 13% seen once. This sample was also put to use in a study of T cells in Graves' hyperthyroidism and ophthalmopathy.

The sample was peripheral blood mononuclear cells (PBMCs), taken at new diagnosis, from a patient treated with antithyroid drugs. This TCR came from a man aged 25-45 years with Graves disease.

CDR3 nucleotides: TGTGCCAGCTCACCCTCGGGACAGGACAATGAGCAGTTCTTC. Translated: CASSPSGQDNEQFF. The chain recombines TRBV18 with TRBJ2-1, with 8 bases identical to TRBD1. Germline CDR1 and CDR2: KGHSH and LQKENI. The ends lost 3 bases at V and 5 bases at J; junction bases unmatched: 3. There are 14 residues in the CDR3.